The 23 T cell receptor beta chains in this list originate from one sample, sequenced in a study of blood T cells in healthy people across ages (dated by TCRdb to between 2014 and 2017). Library preparation used 5' RACE. The reads were generated on an Illumina HiSeq 2500. A second PCR of roughly 7 to 11 cycles was performed with a sample-barcoded 5' primer and a J-beta primer mix. The raw public data were reprocessed by TCRdb itself: fastp quality trimming at Q25, MiXCR clonotype calling, in-frame beta chains only. Every distinct CDR3 protein forms one entry, paired with its most common genes and DNA. The sample table records approximately 880,000 distinct CDR3 sequences; roughly 50% of these occur just once. The ten most abundant clones make up roughly 13% of the sample. The sequencing sample was made of blood. These receptors all stem from a man aged 25-40 years in good health.

CDR3 protein: CATSDRVRGDSNQPQHF. DNA of the CDR3: TGTGCCACCAGCGACAGGGTGAGGGGGGATAGCAATCAGCCCCAGCATTTT. V gene TRBV15 combines with J gene TRBJ1-5; 7 bases are a match to TRBD1. The CDR3 loop spans 17 amino acids. J was trimmed by 0 bases and V by 5 bases; bases with no gene match: 10. CDR1 is LNHNV, CDR2 YYDKDF, per germline (reference sequence).

This clonotype occurred many times. The chain combines TRBV4-1 with TRBJ1-2; TRBD1 matches 8 bases. CDR3 size: 15 residues. From germline, CDR1 is MGHRA and CDR2 YSYEKL. J was trimmed by 4 bases and V by 4 bases; bases with no gene match: 8. CDR3 sequence reads: CASSRETGEIYGYTF. The CDR3 DNA reads as TGCGCCAGCAGCCGAGAGACAGGGGAGATCTATGGCTACACCTTC.

The chain uses TRBV28 and TRBJ2-7; 15 nucleotides match TRBD2. The CDR3 length is 17 residues. Germline V CDR1 and CDR2: MDHEN, SYDVKM. Trimming removed 6 bases from V and 1 base from J; junction bases left unmatched: 7. CDR3 in amino acids: CASRRGTSGGKSYEQYF. CDR3 DNA: TGTGCCAGCAGGCGCGGGACTAGCGGGGGGAAATCCTACGAGCAGTACTTC.

V usage is TRBV12-3 or TRBV12-4 and J usage is TRBJ2-5, with TRBD2 identical over 9 bases. There are 14 residues in the CDR3. Trimming took 10 bases from V and 11 from J; bases not matched to a gene: 17. The CDR3 protein is CATERSGGNNEQYF. The CDR3 nucleotides read TGTGCCACCGAGAGAAGCGGGGGGAACAATGAGCAGTACTTC.

This clonotype appeared a few times. The V call is TRBV7-3, the J call TRBJ2-1; 10 nucleotides match TRBD1. The CDR3 is made up of 16 amino acids. In germline, CDR1 is SGHTA, CDR2 FQGTGA. J gave up 5 bases and V 2 bases, and 6 bases lay outside the gene matches. The CDR3 DNA reads as TGTGCCAGCAGCTTAGGGACAGGGGACATAGACAATGAGCAGTTCTTC. Residues: CASSLGTGDIDNEQFF.

The rearrangement uses TRBV7-2 and TRBJ1-2; D is perhaps TRBD1 (5 bases). From germline, CDR1 is SGHTA and CDR2 FQGNSA. CDR3 length equals 15 residues. V lost 0 bases and J lost 2, with 10 bases in between. DNA for the CDR3: TGTGCCAGCAGCTTAGCACAGGCAAGAAACTATGGCTACACCTTC. Protein: CASSLAQARNYGYTF.

CDR3: CSAIWGIDTQYF. CDR3 DNA: TGCAGTGCGATATGGGGCATAGATACGCAGTATTTT. V gene TRBV20-1 combines with J gene TRBJ2-3; tentative D call: TRBD1 (5 bases). Germline V CDR1 and CDR2: DFQATT, SNEGSKA (reference sequence). Trimming took 6 bases from V and 5 from J, leaving 12 bases between them. The CDR3 sequence is 12 residues long.

CDR3 DNA: TGTGCCAGCAGCCCGCAAGCGGGGCGACAGACCCAGTACTTC. Translated: CASSPQAGRQTQYF. The rearrangement links TRBV7-3 to TRBJ2-5, with 7 bases fitting TRBD2. CDR3 length: 14 amino acids. V dropped 5 bases and J dropped 6; count of bases not matched to a gene: 9. CDR1 is SGHTA, CDR2 FQGTGA, per germline.

This clonotype was picked up a small number of times. V is TRBV29-1 and J is TRBJ1-5, with 8 positions matching TRBD1. Germline CDR1 SQVTM, CDR2 ANQGSEA. CDR3 length: 14 amino acids. V shed 5 bases and J 3 bases; nucleotides not matched to a gene: 6. For the CDR3, the DNA is TGCAGCGTTAAGACAGGGGACGTCAATCAGCCCCAGCATTTT. It specifies CSVKTGDVNQPQHF.

J is TRBJ1-1 and V is TRBV4-1; D uncertain. The CDR3 loop spans 15 amino acids. V lost 4 bases and J 3 bases, leaving 15 bases between the germline ends. CDR1 is MGHRA, CDR2 YSYEKL, per germline. The CDR3 coding sequence is TGCGCCAGCAGCCCCTACCCGGGAATCGACACTGAAGCTTTCTTT. Encoded protein: CASSPYPGIDTEAFF.

With regard to this clonotype: A read error may account for a junction end that differs from germline. J is TRBJ2-1 and V is TRBV7-7; TRBD1 matches 9 bases. The CDR3 has 15 residues. Germline lookup yields CDR1 SSHAT and CDR2 FNYEAQ (reference sequence). As DNA, the CDR3 is TGTGCTAGCAGCCACGGGACAGGGATGCGGAATGAGCAGTTCTTC. Residues: CASSHGTGMRNEQFF.

The chain carries TRBV12-3 or TRBV12-4 and TRBJ2-3, with D hard to call. The CDR3 totals 13 residues. V lost 5 bases to trimming and J lost 4 bases, with 10 bases between them. The CDR3 coding sequence is TGTGCCAGCAGTAGACACTCCCCAGATACGCAGTATTTT. It yields the protein CASSRHSPDTQYF.

J is TRBJ1-5 and V is TRBV7-9; a weak D match, TRBD1 (6 bases). The germline CDR1 and CDR2 sequences are SEHNR and FQNEAQ (reference sequence). The CDR3 has 13 amino acids. V dropped 6 bases and J dropped 4 bases, with 10 bases sitting between them. The CDR3 DNA sequence: TGTGCCAGCAGTTATGGACAGAATCAGCCCCAGCATTTT. Translation: CASSYGQNQPQHF.

This clonotype was found a few times. The chain employs TRBV28 and TRBJ1-5; 8 bases match TRBD1. This CDR3 has 17 residues. V lost 0 bases, J lost 2 bases, and 6 bases stayed unmatched. The germline V gene encodes CDR1 MDHEN and CDR2 SYDVKM. The CDR3 nucleotides are TGTGCCAGCAGTTTATGGGGGACAGGTTGGGGCAATCAGCCCCAGCATTTT. Amino acids: CASSLWGTGWGNQPQHF.

This clonotype was detected a few times. The rearrangement links TRBV5-6 to TRBJ2-3; D perhaps matches TRBD1 (6 bases). The CDR3 covers 14 residues. Trimming removed 4 bases from V and 6 bases from J, with 15 bases in between. Germline CDR1 reads SGHDT; CDR2 reads YYEEEE. CDR3 residues: CASSKDIQGDTQYF. The CDR3 region has the DNA TGTGCCAGCAGCAAAGACATTCAGGGGGATACGCAGTATTTT.

The rearrangement uses TRBV2 and TRBJ1-2, with D perhaps matching TRBD1 (5 bases). Trimming shortened V by 8 bases and J by 1 base, and 20 bases separated the two germline ends. Germline V gene sequence: CDR1 SNHLY, CDR2 FYNNEI. This CDR3 comprises 16 residues. This CDR3 reads CASEDSGRAINYGYTF. DNA of the CDR3: TGTGCCAGCGAAGACTCGGGCAGGGCGATTAACTATGGCTACACCTTC.

This clonotype showed up just once. V is TRBV5-4 and J is TRBJ2-2; the D gene is possibly TRBD1 (5 bases). Per germline, CDR1 SGHNT and CDR2 YYREEE (reference sequence). Trimming took off 3 bases at V and 5 bases at J, with 11 bases between the two ends. The CDR3 extends over 14 amino acids. The DNA for the CDR3 is TGTGCCAGCAGCTCCCAGGACATTACCGGGGAGCTGTTTTTT. Encoded protein: CASSSQDITGELFF.

This clonotype was found many times. The chain links TRBV4-2 to TRBJ2-1, with 8 bases that match TRBD1. The trim removed 5 bases at V and 6 bases at J, leaving 12 bases unmatched. The CDR3 consists of 16 residues. Germline CDR1 is LGHNA and CDR2 is YNFKEQ. Written as DNA, the CDR3 is TGTGCCAGCAGCTTCAGCCGGGACAGGTCTTTCAATGAGCAGTTCTTC. Protein: CASSFSRDRSFNEQFF.

The chain is built from TRBV30 and TRBJ2-5; the D call may be TRBD1 or TRBD2 (6 bases each). The V gene's germline CDR1 is GTSNPN and CDR2 SVGIG (reference sequence). Between the trimmed V and J ends, which lost 4 bases and 9 bases, there was a span of 21 bases. This CDR3 contains 14 residues. The chain's CDR3 is CAWTEGTKRGAQYF. In DNA, the CDR3 is TGTGCCTGGACTGAAGGCACTAAGAGGGGGGCCCAGTACTTC.

This clonotype came up a few times. The V call is TRBV20-1, the J call TRBJ1-5; D unresolved. Between the trimmed V and J ends, which lost 0 bases and 3 bases, there was a span of 15 bases. This CDR3 contains 16 residues. Germline CDR1 is DFQATT and CDR2 is SNEGSKA (reference sequence). The DNA of the CDR3 is TGCAGTGCTAGAGATTCAGGTCGAGGCGACAATCAGCCCCAGCATTTT. Translated: CSARDSGRGDNQPQHF.

This clonotype came up a few times. The chain carries TRBV28 and TRBJ2-1, with unresolved D. The germline V and J ends were trimmed by 7 bases and 0 bases, with 10 bases remaining between them. CDR1 MDHEN and CDR2 SYDVKM come from the germline V gene. This CDR3 is 14 amino acids long. The CDR3 here is CASIKSYSYNEQFF. CDR3 nucleotides: TGTGCCAGCATCAAGAGCTACTCCTACAATGAGCAGTTCTTC.

The chain recombines TRBV6-5 with TRBJ2-7; 7 bases are shared with TRBD2. The CDR3 is made up of 15 amino acids. After removal of 2 bases from V and 0 bases from J, the junction contained 4 bases not matched to a gene. Per the germline V gene, CDR1 is MNHEY and CDR2 is SVGAGI. CDR3 sequence (DNA): TGTGCCAGCAGTTACAATCTAGCGGCCTCCTACGAGCAGTACTTC. Translating it yields CASSYNLAASYEQYF.

This clonotype was seen only a few times. This sequence joins TRBV5-1 and TRBJ2-5; possible D gene TRBD1, 6 bases. Trimming removed 4 bases from V and 0 bases from J, with 7 bases in between. Germline-derived CDR1 and CDR2 are SGHRS and YFSETQ. The CDR3 loop spans 13 amino acids. The chain's CDR3 is CASSHRDQETQYF. CDR3 nucleotides: TGCGCCAGCAGCCACAGGGACCAAGAGACCCAGTACTTC.